This TCR beta chain was found in a study of cytomegalovirus exposure and HLA in healthy donors. The wider study: Per a later analysis, the 666 first-cohort and fewer than 150 validation repertoires shared one platform. Study findings and constraints: A list of 150 to 200 TCR beta chains associated with cytomegalovirus was given. Specificity of three CMV-associated chains for CMV antigens was verified in vitro.

The trim removed 2 bases at V and 5 bases at J, leaving 10 bases unmatched. The CDR3 consists of 17 residues. Looked up from germline, CDR1 is WNHNN and CDR2 is SYGVQD (reference sequence). Clones were read by immunoSEQ multiplex PCR, and TCRdb kept only the in-frame ones, dropping some. Of 50,000 to 65,000 clones listed, over 90% were seen once; the top ten hold 6% to 8.5%. This clone is a singleton in its sample. Its antigen is unidentified. The TCR comes from a woman younger than 35 in good health and CMV-seropositive. Sample: PBMCs. The V gene is TRBV10-1, the J gene TRBJ2-7; TRBD2 agrees at 12 bases. The chain's CDR3 is CASSEEGWTSGIHEQYF. The CDR3 nucleotides read TGCGCCAGCAGTGAGGAGGGTTGGACTAGCGGGATCCACGAGCAGTACTTC.